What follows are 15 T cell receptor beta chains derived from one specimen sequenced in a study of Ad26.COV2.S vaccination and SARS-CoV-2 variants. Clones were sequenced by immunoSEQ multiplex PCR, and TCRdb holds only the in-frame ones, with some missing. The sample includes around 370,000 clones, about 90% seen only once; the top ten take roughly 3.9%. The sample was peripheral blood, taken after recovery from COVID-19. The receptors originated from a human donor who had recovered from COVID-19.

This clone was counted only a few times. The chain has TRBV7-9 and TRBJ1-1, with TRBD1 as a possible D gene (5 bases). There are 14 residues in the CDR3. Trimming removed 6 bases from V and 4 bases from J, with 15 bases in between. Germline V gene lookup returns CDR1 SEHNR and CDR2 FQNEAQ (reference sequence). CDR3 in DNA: TGTGCCAGCAGTTTCGGACAAGGCGCCACTGAAGCTTTCTTT. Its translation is CASSFGQGATEAFF.

The CDR3 is CASSQGTGMDAFF. The CDR3 DNA sequence: TGCGCCAGCAGCCAAGGGACGGGAATGGACGCTTTCTTT. V gene TRBV4-3 combines with J gene TRBJ1-1; D unclear. The CDR3 is 13 residues long. Germline CDR1 and CDR2: LGHNA and YSLEER. V shed 1 base and J shed 11 bases, with 14 bases lying between them.

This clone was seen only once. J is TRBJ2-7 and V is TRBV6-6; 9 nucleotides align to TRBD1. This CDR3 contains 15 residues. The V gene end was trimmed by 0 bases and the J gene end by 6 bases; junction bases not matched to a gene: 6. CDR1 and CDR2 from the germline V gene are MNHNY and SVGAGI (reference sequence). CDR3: CASSYSGQGGREQYF. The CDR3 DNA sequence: TGTGCCAGCAGTTACTCGGGACAGGGAGGTCGCGAGCAGTACTTC.

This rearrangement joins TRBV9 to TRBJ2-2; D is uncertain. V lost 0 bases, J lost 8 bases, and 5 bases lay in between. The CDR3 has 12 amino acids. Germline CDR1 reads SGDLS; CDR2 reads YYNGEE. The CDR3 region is CASSVEWGELFF. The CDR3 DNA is TGTGCCAGCAGCGTAGAATGGGGGGAGCTGTTTTTT.

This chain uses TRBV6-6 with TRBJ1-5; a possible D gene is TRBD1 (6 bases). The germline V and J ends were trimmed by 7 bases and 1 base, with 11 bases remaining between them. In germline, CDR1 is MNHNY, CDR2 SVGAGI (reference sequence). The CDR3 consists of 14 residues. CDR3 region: CASTTGQSNQPQHF. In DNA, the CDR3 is TGTGCCAGCACCACTGGACAGAGCAATCAGCCCCAGCATTTT.

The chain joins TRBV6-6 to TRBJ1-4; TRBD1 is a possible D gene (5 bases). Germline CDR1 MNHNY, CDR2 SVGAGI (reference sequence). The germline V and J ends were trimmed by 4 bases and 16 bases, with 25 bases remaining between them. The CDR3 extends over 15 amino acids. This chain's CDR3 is CASSFGHSGSNQWFF. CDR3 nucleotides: TGTGCCAGCAGTTTTGGACACTCCGGTTCTAATCAATGGTTTTTT.

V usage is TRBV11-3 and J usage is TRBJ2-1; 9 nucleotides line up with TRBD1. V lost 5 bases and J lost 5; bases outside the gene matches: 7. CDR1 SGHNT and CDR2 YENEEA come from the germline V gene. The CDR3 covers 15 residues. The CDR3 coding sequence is TGTGCCAGCAGCCCCGGACAGGGGAACAACAATGAGCAGTTCTTC. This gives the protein CASSPGQGNNNEQFF.

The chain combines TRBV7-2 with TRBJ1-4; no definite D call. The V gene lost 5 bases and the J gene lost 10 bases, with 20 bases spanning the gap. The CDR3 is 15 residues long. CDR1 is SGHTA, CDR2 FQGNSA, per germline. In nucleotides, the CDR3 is TGTGCCAGCAGCCCCACGGGTGGCAGTCGGGGAAAACTGTTTTTT. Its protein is CASSPTGGSRGKLFF.

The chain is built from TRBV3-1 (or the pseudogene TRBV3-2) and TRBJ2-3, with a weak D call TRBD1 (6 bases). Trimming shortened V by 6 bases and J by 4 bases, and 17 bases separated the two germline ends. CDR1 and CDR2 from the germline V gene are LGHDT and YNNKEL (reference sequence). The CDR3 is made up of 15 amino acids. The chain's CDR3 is CASRLTGRAADTQYF. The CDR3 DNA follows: TGTGCCAGCAGACTAACAGGGCGGGCCGCAGATACGCAGTATTTT.

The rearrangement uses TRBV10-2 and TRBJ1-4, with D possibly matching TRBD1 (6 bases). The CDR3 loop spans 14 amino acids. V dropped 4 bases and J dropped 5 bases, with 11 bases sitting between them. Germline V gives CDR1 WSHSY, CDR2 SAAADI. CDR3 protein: CASSVQGENEKLFF. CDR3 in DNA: TGCGCCAGCAGTGTACAGGGAGAAAATGAAAAACTGTTTTTT.

This CDR3 reads CAISESIGRAYEQYF. CDR3 bases: TGTGCCATCAGTGAGTCGATTGGCAGGGCCTACGAGCAGTACTTC. This chain connects TRBV10-3 to TRBJ2-7; weak D call: TRBD1 (5 bases). Germline loops: CDR1 ENHRY, CDR2 SYGVKD. There are 15 residues in the CDR3. The germline V and J ends were trimmed by 0 bases and 2 bases, with 11 bases remaining between them.

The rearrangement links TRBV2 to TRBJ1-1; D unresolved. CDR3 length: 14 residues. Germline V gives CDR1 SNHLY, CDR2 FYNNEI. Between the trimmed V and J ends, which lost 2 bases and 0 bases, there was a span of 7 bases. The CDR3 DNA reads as TGTGCCAGCAGTGAACTGCTCATGAACACTGAAGCTTTCTTT. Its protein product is CASSELLMNTEAFF.

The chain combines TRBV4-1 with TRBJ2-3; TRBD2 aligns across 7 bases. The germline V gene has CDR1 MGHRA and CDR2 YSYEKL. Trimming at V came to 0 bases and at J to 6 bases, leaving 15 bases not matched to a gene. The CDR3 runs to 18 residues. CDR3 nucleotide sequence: TGCGCCAGCAGCCAAGATCTCCAAGCGGGATATCCGTTTGATACGCAGTATTTT. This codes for CASSQDLQAGYPFDTQYF.

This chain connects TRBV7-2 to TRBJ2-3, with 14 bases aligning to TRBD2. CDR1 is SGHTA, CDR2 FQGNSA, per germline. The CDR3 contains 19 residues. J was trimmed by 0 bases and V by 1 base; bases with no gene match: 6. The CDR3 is CASSLGLAGGLPSTDTQYF. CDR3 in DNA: TGTGCCAGCAGCTTAGGACTAGCGGGGGGGTTGCCTAGCACAGATACGCAGTATTTT. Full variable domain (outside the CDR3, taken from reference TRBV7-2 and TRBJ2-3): GAGVSQSPSNKVTEKGKDVELRCDPISGHTALYWYRQSLGQGLEFLIYFQGNSAPDKSGLPSDRFSAERTGGSVSTLTIQRTQQEDSAVYLCASSLGLAGGLPSTDTQYFGPGTRLTVL.

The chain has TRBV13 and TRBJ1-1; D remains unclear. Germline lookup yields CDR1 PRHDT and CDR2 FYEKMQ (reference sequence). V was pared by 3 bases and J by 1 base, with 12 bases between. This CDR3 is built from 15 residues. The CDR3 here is CASSFGGSRNTEAFF. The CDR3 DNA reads TGTGCCAGCAGCTTCGGAGGCTCCAGGAACACTGAAGCTTTCTTT.